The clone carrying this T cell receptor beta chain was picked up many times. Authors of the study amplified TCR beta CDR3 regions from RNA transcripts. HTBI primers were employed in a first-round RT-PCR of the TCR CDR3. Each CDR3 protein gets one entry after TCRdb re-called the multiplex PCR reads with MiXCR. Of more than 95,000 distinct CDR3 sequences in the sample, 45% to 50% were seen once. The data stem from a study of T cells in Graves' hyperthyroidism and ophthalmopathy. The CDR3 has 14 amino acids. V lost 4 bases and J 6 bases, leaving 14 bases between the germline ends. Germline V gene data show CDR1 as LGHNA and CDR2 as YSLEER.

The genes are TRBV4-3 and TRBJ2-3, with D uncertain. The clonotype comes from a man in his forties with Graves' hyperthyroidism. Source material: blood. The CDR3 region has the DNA TGCGCCAGCAGCCCCAACAAAGCGAGGGATACGCAGTATTTT. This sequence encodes CASSPNKARDTQYF.